This T cell receptor beta chain was obtained from a study of T cells in Graves' hyperthyroidism and ophthalmopathy. RNA transcripts provided the source from which TCR beta CDR3 regions were amplified. When the TCR CDR3 underwent first-round RT-PCR, the HTBI primer set was used. TCRdb re-called the multiplex PCR reads through MiXCR, storing one row per CDR3 protein. The data show hundreds of thousands of distinct CDR3 sequences, with 14% seen just once and roughly a tenth held by the top ten. This clonotype was observed at least ten times. Unmatched junction bases numbered 5, after V lost 3 bases and J lost 2 bases. The CDR3 spans 15 residues. Looked up from germline, CDR1 is KGHSH and CDR2 is LQKENI.

The origin of this receptor is a young woman with Graves' hyperthyroidism. The rearrangement links TRBV18 to TRBJ2-3; TRBD1 matches at 7 bases. Sequencing used blood. In DNA, the CDR3 is TGTGCCAGCTCACCTAGGACAGGTCTCACAGATACGCAGTATTTT. Protein: CASSPRTGLTDTQYF.